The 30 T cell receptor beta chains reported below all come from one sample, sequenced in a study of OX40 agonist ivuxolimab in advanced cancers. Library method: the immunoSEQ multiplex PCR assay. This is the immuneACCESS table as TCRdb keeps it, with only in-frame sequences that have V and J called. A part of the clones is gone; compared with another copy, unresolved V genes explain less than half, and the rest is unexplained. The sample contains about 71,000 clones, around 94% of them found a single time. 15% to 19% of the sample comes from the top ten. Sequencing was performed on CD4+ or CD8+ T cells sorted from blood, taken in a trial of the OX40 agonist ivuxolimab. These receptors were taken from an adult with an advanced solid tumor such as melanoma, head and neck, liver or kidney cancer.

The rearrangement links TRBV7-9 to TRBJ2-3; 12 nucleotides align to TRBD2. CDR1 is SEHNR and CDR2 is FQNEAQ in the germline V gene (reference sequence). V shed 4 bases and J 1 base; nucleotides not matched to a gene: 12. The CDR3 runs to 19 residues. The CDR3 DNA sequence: TGTGCCAGCAGCTCCCTGCGCTCTAGCGGGAGGGCCGGCACAGATACGCAGTATTTT. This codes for CASSSLRSSGRAGTDTQYF.

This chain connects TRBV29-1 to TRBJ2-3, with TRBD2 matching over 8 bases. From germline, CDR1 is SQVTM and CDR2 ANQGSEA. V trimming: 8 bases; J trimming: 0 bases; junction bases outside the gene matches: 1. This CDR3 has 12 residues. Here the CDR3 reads CSKRESTDTQYF. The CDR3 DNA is TGCAGCAAGCGGGAGAGCACAGATACGCAGTATTTT.

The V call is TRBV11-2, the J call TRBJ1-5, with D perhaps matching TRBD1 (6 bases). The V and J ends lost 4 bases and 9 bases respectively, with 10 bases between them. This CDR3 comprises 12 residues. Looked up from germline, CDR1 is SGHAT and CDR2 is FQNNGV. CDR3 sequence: CASSSPTGPQHF. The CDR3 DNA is TGTGCCAGCAGCTCTCCGACAGGGCCCCAGCATTTT.

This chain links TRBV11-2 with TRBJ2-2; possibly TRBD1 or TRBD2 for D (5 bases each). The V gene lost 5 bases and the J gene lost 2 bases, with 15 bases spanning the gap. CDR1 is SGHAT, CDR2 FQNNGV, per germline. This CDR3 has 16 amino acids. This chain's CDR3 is CASSPRGRRNTGELFF. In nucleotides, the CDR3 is TGTGCCAGCAGCCCCCGGGGACGGAGAAACACCGGGGAGCTGTTTTTT.

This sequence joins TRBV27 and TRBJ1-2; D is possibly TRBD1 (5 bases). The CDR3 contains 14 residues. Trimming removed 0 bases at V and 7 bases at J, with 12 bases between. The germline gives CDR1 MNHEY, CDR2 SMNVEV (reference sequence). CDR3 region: CASSLSAGSGGYTF. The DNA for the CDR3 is TGTGCCAGCAGTTTATCCGCAGGGTCGGGTGGCTACACCTTC.

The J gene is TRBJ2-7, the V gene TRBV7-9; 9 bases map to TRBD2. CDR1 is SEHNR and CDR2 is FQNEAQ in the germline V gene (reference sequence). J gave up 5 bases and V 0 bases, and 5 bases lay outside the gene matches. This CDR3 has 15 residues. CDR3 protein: CASSLAWTSEDEQYF. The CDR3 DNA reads TGTGCCAGCAGCTTAGCTTGGACTAGCGAAGACGAGCAGTACTTC.

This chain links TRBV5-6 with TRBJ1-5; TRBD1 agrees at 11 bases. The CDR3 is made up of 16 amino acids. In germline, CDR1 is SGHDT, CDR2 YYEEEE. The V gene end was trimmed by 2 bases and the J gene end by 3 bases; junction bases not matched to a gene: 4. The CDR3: CASSFGTGGNNQPQHF. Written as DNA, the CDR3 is TGTGCCAGCAGCTTCGGGACAGGGGGAAACAATCAGCCCCAGCATTTT.

CDR3 sequence (DNA): TGTGCCAGCAGCGTAGGGCGAGTTAGCGGGAACCGAGTCTACGAGCAGTACTTC. It is translated as CASSVGRVSGNRVYEQYF. This chain joins TRBV9 and TRBJ2-7; the match to TRBD2 covers 8 bases. Germline values: CDR1 SGDLS, CDR2 YYNGEE. The CDR3 is made up of 18 amino acids. The V segment lost 0 bases and the J segment 3 bases; nucleotides outside the gene matches: 14.

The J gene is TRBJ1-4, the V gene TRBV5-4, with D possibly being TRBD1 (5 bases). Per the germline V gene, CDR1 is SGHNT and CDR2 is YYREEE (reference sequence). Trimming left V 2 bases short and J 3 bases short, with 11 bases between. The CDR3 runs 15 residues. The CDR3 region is CASSLSPGPNEKLFF. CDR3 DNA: TGTGCCAGCAGCTTATCCCCAGGGCCTAATGAAAAACTGTTTTTT.

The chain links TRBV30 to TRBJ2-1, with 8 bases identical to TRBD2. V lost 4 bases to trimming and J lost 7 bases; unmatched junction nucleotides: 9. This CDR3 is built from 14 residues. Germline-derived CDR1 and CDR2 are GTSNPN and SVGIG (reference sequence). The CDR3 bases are TGTGCCTGGACTCCCGGACTAGCAGGGAATGAGCAGTTCTTC. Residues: CAWTPGLAGNEQFF.

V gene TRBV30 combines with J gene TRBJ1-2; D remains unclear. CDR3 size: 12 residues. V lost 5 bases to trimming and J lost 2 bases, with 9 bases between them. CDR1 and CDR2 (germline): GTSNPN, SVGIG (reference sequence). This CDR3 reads CAWGRKNYGYTF. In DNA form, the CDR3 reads TGTGCCTGGGGACGGAAAAACTATGGCTACACCTTC.

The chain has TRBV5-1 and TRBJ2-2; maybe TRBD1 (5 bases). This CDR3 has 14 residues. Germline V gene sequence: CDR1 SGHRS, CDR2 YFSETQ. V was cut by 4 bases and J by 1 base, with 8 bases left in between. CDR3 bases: TGCGCCAGCAGCCCAGGACAGAACACCGGGGAGCTGTTTTTT. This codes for CASSPGQNTGELFF.

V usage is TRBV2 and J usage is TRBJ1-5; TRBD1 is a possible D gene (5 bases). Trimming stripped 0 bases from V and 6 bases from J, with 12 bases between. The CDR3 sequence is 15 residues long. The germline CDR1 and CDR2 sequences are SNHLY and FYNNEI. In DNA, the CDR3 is TGTGCCAGCAGTGAAGCGCAATGGGACTCTCAGCCCCAGCATTTT. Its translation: CASSEAQWDSQPQHF.

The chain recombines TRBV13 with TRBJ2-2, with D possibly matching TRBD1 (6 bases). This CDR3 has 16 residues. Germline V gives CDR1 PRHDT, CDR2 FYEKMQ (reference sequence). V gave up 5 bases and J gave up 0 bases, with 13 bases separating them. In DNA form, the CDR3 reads TGTGCCAGCAGCACACTACAGGGACCGAACACCGGGGAGCTGTTTTTT. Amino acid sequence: CASSTLQGPNTGELFF.

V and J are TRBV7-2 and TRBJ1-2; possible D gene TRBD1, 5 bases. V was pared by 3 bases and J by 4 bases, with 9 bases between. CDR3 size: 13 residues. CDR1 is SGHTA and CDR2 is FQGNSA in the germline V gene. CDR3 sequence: CASSLADIYGYTF. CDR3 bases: TGTGCCAGCAGCTTGGCGGACATCTATGGCTACACCTTC.

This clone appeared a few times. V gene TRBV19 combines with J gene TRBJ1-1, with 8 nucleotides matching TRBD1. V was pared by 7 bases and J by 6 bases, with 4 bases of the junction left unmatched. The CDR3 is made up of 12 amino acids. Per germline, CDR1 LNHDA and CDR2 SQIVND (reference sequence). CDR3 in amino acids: CASTQGVAEAFF. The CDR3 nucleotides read TGTGCCAGTACACAGGGGGTCGCTGAAGCTTTCTTT.

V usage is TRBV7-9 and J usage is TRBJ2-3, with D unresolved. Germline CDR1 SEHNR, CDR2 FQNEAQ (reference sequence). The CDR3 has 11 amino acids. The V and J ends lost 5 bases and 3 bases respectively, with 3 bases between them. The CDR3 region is CASSETDTQYF. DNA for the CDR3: TGTGCCAGCAGCGAGACAGATACGCAGTATTTT.

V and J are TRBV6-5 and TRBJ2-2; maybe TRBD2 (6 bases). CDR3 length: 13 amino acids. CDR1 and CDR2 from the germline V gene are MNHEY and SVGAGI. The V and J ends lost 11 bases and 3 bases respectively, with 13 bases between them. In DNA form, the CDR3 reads TGTGCCCCCGTCGGGGGTGACACCGGGGAGCTGTTTTTT. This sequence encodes CAPVGGDTGELFF.

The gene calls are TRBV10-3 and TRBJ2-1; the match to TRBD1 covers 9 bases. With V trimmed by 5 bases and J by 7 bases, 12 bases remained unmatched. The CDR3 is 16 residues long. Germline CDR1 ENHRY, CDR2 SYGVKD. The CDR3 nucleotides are TGTGCCATCAGTCTGACTACAGGGGGCAGTAAGAATGAGCAGTTCTTC. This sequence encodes CAISLTTGGSKNEQFF.

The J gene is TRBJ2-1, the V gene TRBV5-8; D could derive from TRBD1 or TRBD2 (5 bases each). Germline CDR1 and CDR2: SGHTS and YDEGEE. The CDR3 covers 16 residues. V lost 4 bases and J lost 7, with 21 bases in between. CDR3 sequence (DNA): TGTGCCAGCAGCACCCCGACAGCCCACCCGGGGAATGAGCAGTTCTTC. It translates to CASSTPTAHPGNEQFF. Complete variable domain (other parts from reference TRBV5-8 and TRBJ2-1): EAGVTQSPTHLIKTRGQQATLRCSPISGHTSVYWYQQALGLGLQFLLWYDEGEERNRGNFPPRFSGRQFPNYSSELNVNALELEDSALYLCASSTPTAHPGNEQFFGPGTRLTVL.

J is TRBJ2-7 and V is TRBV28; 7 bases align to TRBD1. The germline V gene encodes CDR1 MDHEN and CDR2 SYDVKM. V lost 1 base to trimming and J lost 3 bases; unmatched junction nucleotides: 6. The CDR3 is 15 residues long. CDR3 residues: CASSLLTGLNYEQYF. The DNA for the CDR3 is TGTGCCAGCAGTTTATTGACAGGGTTAAACTACGAGCAGTACTTC.

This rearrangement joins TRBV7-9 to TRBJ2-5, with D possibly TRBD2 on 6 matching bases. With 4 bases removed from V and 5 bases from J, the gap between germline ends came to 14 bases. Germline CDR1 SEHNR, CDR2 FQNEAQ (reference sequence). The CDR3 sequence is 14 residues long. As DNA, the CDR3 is TGTGCCAGCAGCTCCCCCGGGAGTGGGGAGACCCAGTACTTC. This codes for CASSSPGSGETQYF. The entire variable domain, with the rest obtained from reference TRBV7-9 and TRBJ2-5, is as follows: DTGVSQNPRHKITKRGQNVTFRCDPISEHNRLYWYRQTLGQGPEFLTYFQNEAQLEKSRLLSDRFSAERPKGSFSTLEIQRTEQGDSAMYLCASSSPGSGETQYFGPGTRLLVL.

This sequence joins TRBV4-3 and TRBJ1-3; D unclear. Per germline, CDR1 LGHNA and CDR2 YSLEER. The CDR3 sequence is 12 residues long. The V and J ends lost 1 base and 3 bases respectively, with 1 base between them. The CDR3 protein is CASSQVGNTIYF. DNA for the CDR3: TGCGCCAGCAGCCAAGTTGGAAACACCATATATTTT.

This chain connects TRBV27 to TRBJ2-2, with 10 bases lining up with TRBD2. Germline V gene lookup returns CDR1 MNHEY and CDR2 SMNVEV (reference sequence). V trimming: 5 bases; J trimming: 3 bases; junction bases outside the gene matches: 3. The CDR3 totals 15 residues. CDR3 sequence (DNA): TGTGCCAGCAGTATCCTAGCGGGAGACACCGGGGAGCTGTTTTTT. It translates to CASSILAGDTGELFF.

CDR3 protein: CASSVVGGHSGANVLTF. CDR3 DNA: TGTGCCAGCAGCGTAGTGGGGGGGCACTCTGGGGCCAACGTCCTGACTTTC. The rearrangement links TRBV9 to TRBJ2-6, with D perhaps matching TRBD2 (7 bases). The V end lost 0 bases, the J end lost 0 bases, and 10 bases lay between the germline ends. Germline assignment: CDR1 SGDLS and CDR2 YYNGEE. This CDR3 comprises 17 residues. Full variable domain (missing parts from reference TRBV9 and TRBJ2-6): DSGVTQTPKHLITATGQRVTLRCSPRSGDLSVYWYQQSLDQGLQFLIQYYNGEERAKGNILERFSAQQFPDLHSELNLSSLELGDSALYFCASSVVGGHSGANVLTFGAGSRLTVL.

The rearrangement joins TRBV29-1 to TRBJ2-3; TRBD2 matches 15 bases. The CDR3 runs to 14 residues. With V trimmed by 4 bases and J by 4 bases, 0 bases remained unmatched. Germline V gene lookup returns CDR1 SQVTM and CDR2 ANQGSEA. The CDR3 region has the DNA TGCAGCGTTGGGACTAGCGGGGGGGCAGATACGCAGTATTTT. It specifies CSVGTSGGADTQYF.

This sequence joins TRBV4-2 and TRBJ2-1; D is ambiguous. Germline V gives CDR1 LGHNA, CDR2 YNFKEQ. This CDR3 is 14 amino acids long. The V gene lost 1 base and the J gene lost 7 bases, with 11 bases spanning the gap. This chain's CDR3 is CASSQATALNEQFF. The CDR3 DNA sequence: TGTGCCAGCAGCCAAGCCACGGCCCTAAATGAGCAGTTCTTC.

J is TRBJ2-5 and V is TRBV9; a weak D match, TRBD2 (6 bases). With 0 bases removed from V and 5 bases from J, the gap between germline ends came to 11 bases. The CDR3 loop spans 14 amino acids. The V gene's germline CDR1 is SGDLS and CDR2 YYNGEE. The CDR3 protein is CASSVAGGTETQYF. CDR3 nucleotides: TGTGCCAGCAGCGTAGCGGGCGGGACGGAGACCCAGTACTTC.

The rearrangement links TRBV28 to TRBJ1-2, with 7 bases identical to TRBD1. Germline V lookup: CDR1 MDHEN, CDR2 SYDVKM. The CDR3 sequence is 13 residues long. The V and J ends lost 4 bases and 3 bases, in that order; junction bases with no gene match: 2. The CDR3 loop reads CASSYRGDYGYTF. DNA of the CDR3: TGTGCCAGCAGTTACAGGGGCGACTATGGCTACACCTTC.

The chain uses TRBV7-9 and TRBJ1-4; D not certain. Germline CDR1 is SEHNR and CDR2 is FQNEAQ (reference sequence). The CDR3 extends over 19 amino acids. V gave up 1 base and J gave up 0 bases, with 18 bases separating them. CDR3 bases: TGTGCCAGCAGCTTAGTTTGGGCAGGCCCCGTGTCAACTAATGAAAAACTGTTTTTT. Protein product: CASSLVWAGPVSTNEKLFF.